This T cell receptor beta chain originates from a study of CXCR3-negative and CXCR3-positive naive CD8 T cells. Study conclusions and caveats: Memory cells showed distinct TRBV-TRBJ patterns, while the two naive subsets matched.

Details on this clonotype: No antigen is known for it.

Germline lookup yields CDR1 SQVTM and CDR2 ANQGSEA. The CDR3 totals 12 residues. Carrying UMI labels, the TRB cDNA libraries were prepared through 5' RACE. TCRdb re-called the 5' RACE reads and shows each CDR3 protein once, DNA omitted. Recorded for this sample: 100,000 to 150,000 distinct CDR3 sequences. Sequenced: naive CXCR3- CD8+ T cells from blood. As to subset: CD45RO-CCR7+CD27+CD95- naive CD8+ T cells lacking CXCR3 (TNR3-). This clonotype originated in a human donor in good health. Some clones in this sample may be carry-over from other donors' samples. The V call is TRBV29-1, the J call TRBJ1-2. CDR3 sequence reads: CSVPHLANGYTF.